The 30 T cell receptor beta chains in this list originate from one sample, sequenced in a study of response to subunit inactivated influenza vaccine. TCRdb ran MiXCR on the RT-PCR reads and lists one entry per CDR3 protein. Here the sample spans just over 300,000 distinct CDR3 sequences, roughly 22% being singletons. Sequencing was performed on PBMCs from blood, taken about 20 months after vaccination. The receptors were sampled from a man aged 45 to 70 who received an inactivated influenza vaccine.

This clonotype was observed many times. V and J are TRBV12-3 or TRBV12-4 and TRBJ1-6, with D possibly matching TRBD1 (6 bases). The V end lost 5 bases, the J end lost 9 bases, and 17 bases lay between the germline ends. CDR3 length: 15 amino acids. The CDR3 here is CASSLHSTGLSPLHF. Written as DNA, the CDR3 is TGTGCCAGCAGTCTCCACTCGACAGGTCTTTCACCCCTCCACTTT.

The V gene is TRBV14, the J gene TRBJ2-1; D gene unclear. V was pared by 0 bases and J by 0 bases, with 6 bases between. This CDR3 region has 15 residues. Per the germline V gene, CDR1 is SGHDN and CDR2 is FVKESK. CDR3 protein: CASSQEAASYNEQFF. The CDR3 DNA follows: TGTGCCAGCAGCCAAGAGGCGGCCTCCTACAATGAGCAGTTCTTC. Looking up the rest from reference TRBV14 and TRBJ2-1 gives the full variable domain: EAGVTQFPSHSVIEKGQTVTLRCDPISGHDNLYWYRRVMGKEIKFLLHFVKESKQDESGMPNNRFLAERTGGTYSTLKVQPAELEDSGVYFCASSQEAASYNEQFFGPGTRLTVL.

This CDR3 is CSGGLPVFF. CDR3 coding DNA: TGCAGCGGGGGACTACCTGTTTTCTTC. The chain is built from TRBV29-1 and TRBJ2-1; 7 bases fit TRBD2. Germline CDR1 and CDR2: SQVTM and ANQGSEA. Trimming removed 7 bases from V and 16 bases from J; junction bases left unmatched: 7. The length of the CDR3 is 9 residues.

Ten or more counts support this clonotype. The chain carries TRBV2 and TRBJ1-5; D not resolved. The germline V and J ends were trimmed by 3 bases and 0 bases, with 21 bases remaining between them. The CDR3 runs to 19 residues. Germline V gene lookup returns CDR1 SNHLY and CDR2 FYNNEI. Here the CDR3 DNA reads TGTGCCAGCAGTGAGGGTCTAGGAAGCCGACTTTATAGCAATCAGCCCCAGCATTTT. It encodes CASSEGLGSRLYSNQPQHF.

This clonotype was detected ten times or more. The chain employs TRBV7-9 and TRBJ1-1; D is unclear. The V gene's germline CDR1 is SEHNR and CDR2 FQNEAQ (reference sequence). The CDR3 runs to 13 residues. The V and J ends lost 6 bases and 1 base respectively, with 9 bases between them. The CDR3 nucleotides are TGTGCCAGCAGTTATACGGAGAACACTGAAGCTTTCTTT. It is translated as CASSYTENTEAFF.

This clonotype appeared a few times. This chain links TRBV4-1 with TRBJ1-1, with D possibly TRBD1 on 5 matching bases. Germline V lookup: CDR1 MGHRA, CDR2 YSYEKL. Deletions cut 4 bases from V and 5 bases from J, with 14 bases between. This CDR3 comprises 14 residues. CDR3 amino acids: CASSPGPAGTEAFF. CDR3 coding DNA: TGCGCCAGCAGCCCGGGGCCTGCGGGTACTGAAGCTTTCTTT.

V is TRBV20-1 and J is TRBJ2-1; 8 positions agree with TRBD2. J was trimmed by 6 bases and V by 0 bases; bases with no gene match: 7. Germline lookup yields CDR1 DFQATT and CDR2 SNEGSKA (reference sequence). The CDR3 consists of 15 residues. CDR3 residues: CSARDTLAGANEQFF. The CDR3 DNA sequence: TGCAGTGCTAGAGATACCCTAGCGGGTGCCAATGAGCAGTTCTTC.

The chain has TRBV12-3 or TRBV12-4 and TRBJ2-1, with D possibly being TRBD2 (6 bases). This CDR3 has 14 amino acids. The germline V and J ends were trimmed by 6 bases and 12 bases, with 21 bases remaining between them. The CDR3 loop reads CASRRDSPGPLQFF. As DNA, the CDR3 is TGTGCCAGCAGACGGGACTCCCCCGGGCCGCTGCAGTTCTTC.

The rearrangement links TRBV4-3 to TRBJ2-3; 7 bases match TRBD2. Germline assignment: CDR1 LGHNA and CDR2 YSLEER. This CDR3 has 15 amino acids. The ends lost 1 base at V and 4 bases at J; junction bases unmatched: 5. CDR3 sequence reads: CASSQGAGSADTQYF. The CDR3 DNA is TGCGCCAGCAGCCAAGGAGCGGGGTCAGCAGATACGCAGTATTTT.

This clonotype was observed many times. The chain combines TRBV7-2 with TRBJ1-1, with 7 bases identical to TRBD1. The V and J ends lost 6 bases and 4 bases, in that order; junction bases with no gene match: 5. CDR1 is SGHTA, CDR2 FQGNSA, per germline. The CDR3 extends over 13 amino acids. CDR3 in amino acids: CASSPWDSTEAFF. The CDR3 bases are TGTGCCAGCAGTCCCTGGGACAGCACTGAAGCTTTCTTT.

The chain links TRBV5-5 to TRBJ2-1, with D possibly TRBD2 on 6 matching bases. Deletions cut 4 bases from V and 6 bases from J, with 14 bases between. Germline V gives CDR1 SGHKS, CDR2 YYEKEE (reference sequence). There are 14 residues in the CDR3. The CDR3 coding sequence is TGTGCCAGCAGCCGGGGGTCATCGGGCAATGAGCAGTTCTTC. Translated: CASSRGSSGNEQFF.

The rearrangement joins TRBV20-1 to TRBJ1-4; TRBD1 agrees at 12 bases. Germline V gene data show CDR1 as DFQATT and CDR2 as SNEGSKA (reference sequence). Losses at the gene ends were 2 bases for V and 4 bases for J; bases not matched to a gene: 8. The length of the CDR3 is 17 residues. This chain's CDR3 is CSARKDGTGGGNEKLFF. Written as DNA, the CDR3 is TGCAGTGCTAGAAAAGACGGGACAGGGGGCGGTAATGAAAAACTGTTTTTT.

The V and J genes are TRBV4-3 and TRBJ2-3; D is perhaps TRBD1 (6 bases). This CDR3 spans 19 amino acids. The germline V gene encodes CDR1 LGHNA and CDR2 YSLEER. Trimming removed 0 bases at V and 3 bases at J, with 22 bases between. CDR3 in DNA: TGCGCCAGCAGCCAAGACAGCAGGGGTGCCTTGATGGGGACAGATACGCAGTATTTT. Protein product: CASSQDSRGALMGTDTQYF.

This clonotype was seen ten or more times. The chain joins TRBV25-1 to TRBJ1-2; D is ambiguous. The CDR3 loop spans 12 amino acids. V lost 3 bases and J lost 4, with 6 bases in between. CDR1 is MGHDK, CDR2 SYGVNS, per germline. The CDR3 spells CASSDSLYGYTF. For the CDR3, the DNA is TGTGCCAGCAGTGACTCTCTCTATGGCTACACCTTC.

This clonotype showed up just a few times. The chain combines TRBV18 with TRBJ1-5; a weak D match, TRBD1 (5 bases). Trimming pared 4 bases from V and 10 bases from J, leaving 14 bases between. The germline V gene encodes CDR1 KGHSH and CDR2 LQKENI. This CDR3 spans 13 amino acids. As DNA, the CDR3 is TGTGCCAGCTCACAAGGGACCTCCCAACCCCAGCATTTT. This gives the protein CASSQGTSQPQHF.

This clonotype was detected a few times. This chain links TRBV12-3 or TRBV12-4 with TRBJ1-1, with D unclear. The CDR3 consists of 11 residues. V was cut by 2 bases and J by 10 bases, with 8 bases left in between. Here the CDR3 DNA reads TGTGCCAGCAGTTTACGGCTGCCAGCTTTCTTT. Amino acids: CASSLRLPAFF.

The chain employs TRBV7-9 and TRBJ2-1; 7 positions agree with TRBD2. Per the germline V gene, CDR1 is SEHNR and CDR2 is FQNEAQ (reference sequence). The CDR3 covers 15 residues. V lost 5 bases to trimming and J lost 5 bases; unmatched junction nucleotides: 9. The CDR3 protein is CASSQQTSWNNEQFF. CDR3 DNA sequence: TGTGCCAGCAGCCAACAGACTAGCTGGAACAATGAGCAGTTCTTC.

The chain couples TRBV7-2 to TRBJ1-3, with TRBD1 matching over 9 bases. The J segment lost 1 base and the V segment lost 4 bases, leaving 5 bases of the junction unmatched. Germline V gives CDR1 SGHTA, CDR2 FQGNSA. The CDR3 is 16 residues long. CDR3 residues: CASSWGQGLSGNTIYF. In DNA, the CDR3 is TGTGCCAGCAGCTGGGGACAGGGCCTTTCTGGAAACACCATATATTTT.

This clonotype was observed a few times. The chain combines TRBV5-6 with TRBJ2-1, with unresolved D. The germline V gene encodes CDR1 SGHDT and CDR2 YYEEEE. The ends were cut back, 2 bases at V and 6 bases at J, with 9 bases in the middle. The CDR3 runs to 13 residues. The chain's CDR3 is CASSLGLVNEQFF. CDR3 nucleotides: TGTGCCAGCAGCTTAGGTCTGGTCAATGAGCAGTTCTTC. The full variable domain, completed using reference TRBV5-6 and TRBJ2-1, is DAGVTQSPTHLIKTRGQQVTLRCSPKSGHDTVSWYQQALGQGPQFIFQYYEEEERQRGNFPDRFSGHQFPNYSSELNVNALLLGDSALYLCASSLGLVNEQFFGPGTRLTVL.

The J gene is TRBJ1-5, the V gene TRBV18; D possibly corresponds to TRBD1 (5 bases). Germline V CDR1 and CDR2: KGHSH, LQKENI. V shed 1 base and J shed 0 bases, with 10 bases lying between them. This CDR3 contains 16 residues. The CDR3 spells CASSPRERGSNQPQHF. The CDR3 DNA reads TGTGCCAGCTCACCACGGGAGAGGGGTAGCAATCAGCCCCAGCATTTT.

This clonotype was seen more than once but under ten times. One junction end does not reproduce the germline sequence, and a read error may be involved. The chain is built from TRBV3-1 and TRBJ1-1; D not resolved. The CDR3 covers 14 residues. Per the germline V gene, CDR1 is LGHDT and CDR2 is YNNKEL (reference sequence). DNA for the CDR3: TGTGCCAGCAGCCAAGATCTTACAGCCAAAGGTGGGATCTTT. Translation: CASSQDLTAKGGIF.

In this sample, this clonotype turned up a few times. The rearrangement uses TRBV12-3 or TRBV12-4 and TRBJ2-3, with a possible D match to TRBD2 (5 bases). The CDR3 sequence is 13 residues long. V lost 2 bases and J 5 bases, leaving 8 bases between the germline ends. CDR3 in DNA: TGTGCCAGCAGTTTAAGTGCGGGAGATACGCAGTATTTT. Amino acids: CASSLSAGDTQYF.

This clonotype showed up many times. CDR3 region: CASRRRSDLSQHF. In DNA, the CDR3 is TGTGCCAGCCGCCGCAGGAGCGATTTGTCCCAGCATTTT. The rearrangement links TRBV6-1 to TRBJ1-5; unclear D gene. Germline lookup yields CDR1 MNHNS and CDR2 SASEGT. V was pared by 8 bases and J by 11 bases, with 19 bases between. CDR3 length: 13 residues.

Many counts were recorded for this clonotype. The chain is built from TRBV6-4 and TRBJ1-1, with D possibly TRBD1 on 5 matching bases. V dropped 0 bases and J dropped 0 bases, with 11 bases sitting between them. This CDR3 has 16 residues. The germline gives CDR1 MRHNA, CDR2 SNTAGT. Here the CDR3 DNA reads TGTGCCAGCAGTGACTCGGGCAGGGCTCTGAACACTGAAGCTTTCTTT. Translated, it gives CASSDSGRALNTEAFF.

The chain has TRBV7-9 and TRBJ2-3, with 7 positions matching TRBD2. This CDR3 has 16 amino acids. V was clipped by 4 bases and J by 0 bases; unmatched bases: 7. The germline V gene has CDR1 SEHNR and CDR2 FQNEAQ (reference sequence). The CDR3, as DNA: TGTGCCAGCAGCTGGGCCGAGACTAGCAGCACAGATACGCAGTATTTT. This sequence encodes CASSWAETSSTDTQYF.

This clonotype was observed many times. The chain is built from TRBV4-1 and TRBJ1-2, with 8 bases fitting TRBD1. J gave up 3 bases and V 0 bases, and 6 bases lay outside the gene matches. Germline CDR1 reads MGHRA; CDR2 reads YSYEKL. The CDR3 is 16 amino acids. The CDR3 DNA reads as TGCGCCAGCAGCCAAGATCAGTCAGGGGGCGACTATGGCTACACCTTC. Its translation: CASSQDQSGGDYGYTF.

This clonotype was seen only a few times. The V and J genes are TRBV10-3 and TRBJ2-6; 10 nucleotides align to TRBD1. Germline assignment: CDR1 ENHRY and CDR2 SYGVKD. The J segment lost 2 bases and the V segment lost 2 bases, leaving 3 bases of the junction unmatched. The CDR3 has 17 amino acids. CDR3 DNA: TGTGCCATCAGTGAGAGGACAGGGGGTGCTGGGGCCAACGTCCTGACTTTC. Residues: CAISERTGGAGANVLTF.

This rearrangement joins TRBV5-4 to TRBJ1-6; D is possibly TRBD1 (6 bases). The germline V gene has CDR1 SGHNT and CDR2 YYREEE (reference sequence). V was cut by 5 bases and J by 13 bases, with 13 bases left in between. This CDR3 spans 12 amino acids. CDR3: CASRRPGDPLHF. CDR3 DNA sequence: TGTGCCAGCAGGCGACCAGGGGATCCCCTCCACTTT.

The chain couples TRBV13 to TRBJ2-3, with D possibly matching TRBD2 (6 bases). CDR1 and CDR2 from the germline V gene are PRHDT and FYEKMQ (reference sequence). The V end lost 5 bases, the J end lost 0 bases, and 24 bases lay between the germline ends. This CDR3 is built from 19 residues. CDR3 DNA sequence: TGTGCCAGCAGCCCAAAATTCTTAGCGGAAACCTCTAGCACAGATACGCAGTATTTT. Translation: CASSPKFLAETSSTDTQYF.

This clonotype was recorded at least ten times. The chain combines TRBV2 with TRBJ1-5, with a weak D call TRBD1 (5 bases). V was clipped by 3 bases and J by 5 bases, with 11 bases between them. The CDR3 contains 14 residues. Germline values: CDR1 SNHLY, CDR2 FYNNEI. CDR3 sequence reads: CASSDWGGDQPQHF. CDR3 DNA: TGTGCCAGCAGTGATTGGGGAGGGGATCAGCCCCAGCATTTT.